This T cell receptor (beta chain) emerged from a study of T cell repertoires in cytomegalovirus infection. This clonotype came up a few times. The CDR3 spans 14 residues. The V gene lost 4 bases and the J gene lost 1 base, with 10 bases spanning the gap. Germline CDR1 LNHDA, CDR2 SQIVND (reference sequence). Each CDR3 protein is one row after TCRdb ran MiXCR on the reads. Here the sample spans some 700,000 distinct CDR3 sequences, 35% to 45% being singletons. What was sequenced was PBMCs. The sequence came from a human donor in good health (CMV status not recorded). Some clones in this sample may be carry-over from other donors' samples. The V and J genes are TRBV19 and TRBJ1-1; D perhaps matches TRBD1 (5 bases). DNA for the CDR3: TGTGCCAGTAGTACCCGGGACGGGAACACTGAAGCTTTCTTT. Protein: CASSTRDGNTEAFF.